A single sample is the source of the 15 T cell receptor beta chains below, sequenced in a study of T cell repertoires in cytomegalovirus infection. TCRdb analysed the reads with MiXCR anew, one entry per CDR3 protein. This table has about 260,000 distinct CDR3 sequences, about an eighth appearing once. Sample: PBMCs. The receptors stem from a human donor in good health (CMV status not recorded). Some clones in this sample may be carry-over from other donors' samples.

The table lists this clonotype with a count of one. The chain couples TRBV20-1 to TRBJ2-3; D perhaps matches TRBD2 (7 bases). V lost 4 bases and J lost 4, with 21 bases in between. Germline values: CDR1 DFQATT, CDR2 SNEGSKA (reference sequence). The CDR3 covers 16 residues. CDR3 loop: CSANGGGYRTSDTQYF. The CDR3 DNA reads as TGCAGTGCTAATGGGGGGGGCTACAGGACCTCAGATACGCAGTATTTT.

V usage is TRBV18 and J usage is TRBJ2-3; 15 bases align to TRBD2. This CDR3 is built from 16 residues. J lost 6 bases, V lost 4 bases, and 5 bases had no gene match. CDR1 KGHSH and CDR2 LQKENI come from the germline V gene. The CDR3 DNA reads TGTGCCAGCTCACGGGGACTAGCGGGGGGCCCCGATACGCAGTATTTT. This encodes CASSRGLAGGPDTQYF.

This clonotype was observed many times. The chain employs TRBV7-2 and TRBJ2-5; TRBD1 matches 8 bases. The CDR3 loop spans 15 amino acids. Trimming at V came to 4 bases and at J to 2 bases, leaving 6 bases not matched to a gene. CDR1 is SGHTA and CDR2 is FQGNSA in the germline V gene. The CDR3 region has the DNA TGTGCCAGCAGCTCCCGACAGGGGACACAAGAGACCCAGTACTTC. Translating it yields CASSSRQGTQETQYF.

The rearrangement joins TRBV20-1 to TRBJ2-7; 7 positions match TRBD1. The CDR3 runs 14 residues. With V trimmed by 0 bases and J by 2 bases, 4 bases remained unmatched. Germline V gene sequence: CDR1 DFQATT, CDR2 SNEGSKA (reference sequence). The CDR3 bases are TGCAGTGCTAGAGATACGGGACAGACCTACGAGCAGTACTTC. As protein: CSARDTGQTYEQYF.

The sample holds many counts of this clonotype. The chain employs TRBV27 and TRBJ2-3; maybe TRBD2 (7 bases). Between the trimmed V and J ends, which lost 7 bases and 3 bases, there was a span of 20 bases. The CDR3 sequence is 16 residues long. CDR1 is MNHEY, CDR2 SMNVEV, per germline (reference sequence). CDR3 nucleotide sequence: TGTGCCAGCACGGGACTATGGACAGCAGCGACAGATACGCAGTATTTT. Protein product: CASTGLWTAATDTQYF.

This clonotype has at least ten counts. The chain has TRBV7-9 and TRBJ2-7, with TRBD2 identical over 9 bases. The CDR3 is 16 amino acids. The germline CDR1 and CDR2 sequences are SEHNR and FQNEAQ (reference sequence). J lost 4 bases, V lost 0 bases, and 7 bases had no gene match. The CDR3 sequence is CASSLAASGKGYEQYF. In DNA, the CDR3 is TGTGCCAGCAGCTTAGCAGCTAGCGGGAAAGGTTACGAGCAGTACTTC.

This clonotype was seen a few times. The chain joins TRBV7-9 to TRBJ1-1; D unresolved. CDR3 length: 13 residues. CDR1 is SEHNR, CDR2 FQNEAQ, per germline (reference sequence). Trimming pared 4 bases from V and 7 bases from J, leaving 13 bases between. CDR3 sequence: CASSSVGSGEAFF. CDR3 in DNA: TGTGCCAGCAGCTCAGTGGGGTCAGGTGAAGCTTTCTTT. Together with reference TRBV7-9 and TRBJ1-1, the CDR3 gives the full variable domain: DTGVSQNPRHKITKRGQNVTFRCDPISEHNRLYWYRQTLGQGPEFLTYFQNEAQLEKSRLLSDRFSAERPKGSFSTLEIQRTEQGDSAMYLCASSSVGSGEAFFGQGTRLTVV.

This clonotype was seen a few times. The CDR3 protein is CASSSGDKTYEQYF. For the CDR3, the DNA is TGTGCCAGCAGTTCTGGGGACAAGACCTACGAGCAGTACTTC. The chain uses TRBV12-3 or TRBV12-4 and TRBJ2-7; tentatively, D is TRBD1 (6 bases). Trimming shortened V by 4 bases and J by 2 bases, and 12 bases separated the two germline ends. This CDR3 is built from 14 residues.

This clonotype has a count of ten or more. This sequence joins TRBV12-5 and TRBJ2-3, with a possible D match to TRBD2 (6 bases). The germline CDR1 and CDR2 sequences are LGHNT and FRNRAP. The V and J ends lost 2 bases and 10 bases respectively, with 25 bases between them. This CDR3 is built from 17 residues. The CDR3: CASGLINSGPQVLSQYF. The CDR3 DNA reads TGTGCTAGTGGTTTGATCAATAGCGGACCACAAGTGTTGTCGCAGTATTTT.

This clonotype was found many times. The CDR3 sequence: CASSLQGGWTEAFF. Here the CDR3 DNA reads TGTGCCAGCAGCTTACAGGGAGGGTGGACTGAAGCTTTCTTT. This chain links TRBV7-9 with TRBJ1-1, with a possible D match to TRBD1 (5 bases). There are 14 residues in the CDR3. Trimming took off 2 bases at V and 5 bases at J, with 12 bases between the two ends. Germline V gene sequence: CDR1 SEHNR, CDR2 FQNEAQ (reference sequence). The variable domain in full, completed from reference TRBV7-9 and TRBJ1-1, reads DTGVSQNPRHKITKRGQNVTFRCDPISEHNRLYWYRQTLGQGPEFLTYFQNEAQLEKSRLLSDRFSAERPKGSFSTLEIQRTEQGDSAMYLCASSLQGGWTEAFFGQGTRLTVV.

This clonotype was counted ten times or more. The J gene is TRBJ2-3, the V gene TRBV7-9, with D possibly TRBD2 on 6 matching bases. V lost 2 bases and J 1 base, leaving 16 bases between the germline ends. Germline-derived CDR1 and CDR2 are SEHNR and FQNEAQ (reference sequence). The CDR3 consists of 17 residues. As DNA, the CDR3 is TGTGCCAGCAGCTTAAGCGGGTCGATCGTTGGCACAGATACGCAGTATTTT. It encodes CASSLSGSIVGTDTQYF.

This chain connects TRBV6-4 to TRBJ2-2; tentatively, D is TRBD2 (5 bases). Trimming shortened V by 0 bases and J by 2 bases, and 7 bases separated the two germline ends. Germline-derived CDR1 and CDR2 are MRHNA and SNTAGT. There are 15 residues in the CDR3. The CDR3 region is CASSDSTGNTGELFF. Written as DNA, the CDR3 is TGTGCCAGCAGTGACTCTACGGGAAACACCGGGGAGCTGTTTTTT.

This clonotype was counted ten times or more. The V call is TRBV5-5, the J call TRBJ1-4; tentative D call: TRBD1 (6 bases). V lost 4 bases and J 7 bases, leaving 14 bases between the germline ends. CDR1 and CDR2 (germline): SGHKS, YYEKEE (reference sequence). The CDR3 length is 14 residues. DNA for the CDR3: TGTGCCAGCAGCCGGACAGTCTTTCTTGAAAAACTGTTTTTT. This gives the protein CASSRTVFLEKLFF.

In the case of this clonotype: Just one base apart from a much larger clone, this may be a read error. J is TRBJ2-2 and V is TRBV12-3 or TRBV12-4, with 7 nucleotides matching TRBD1. The CDR3 is made up of 17 amino acids. CDR3 protein: CASSLILGGASTVELFF. CDR3 coding DNA: TGTGCCAGCAGTTTAATCTTAGGGGGCGCAAGCACCGTGGAGCTGTTTTTT.

This chain joins TRBV20-1 and TRBJ2-7, with D maybe TRBD1 (5 bases). Between the trimmed V and J ends, which lost 6 bases and 11 bases, there was a span of 20 bases. The CDR3 sequence is 12 residues long. Looked up from germline, CDR1 is DFQATT and CDR2 is SNEGSKA (reference sequence). In DNA form, the CDR3 reads TGCAGTGCACCGAACGAACAGGCGGTGGAGTACTTC. The encoded protein is CSAPNEQAVEYF.